A single sample gave rise to the 8 T cell receptor beta chains below, sequenced in a study of metastatic and nonmetastatic thyroid tumors. Nobody among the patients had been given any treatment before thyroid surgery. TCRdb re-called the PCR reads with MiXCR. Here the sample spans roughly 59,000 clones, about 16% being singletons. Sequencing was carried out using blood. The receptors derive from a male donor with papillary thyroid cancer or a benign thyroid nodule (not recorded which). Some clones in this sample may be carry-over from other donors' samples.

This clone was counted between two and nine times. A clone one base away is much larger, so this may be a read error. The chain links TRBV13 to TRBJ2-7; unclear D gene. The CDR3 runs 13 residues. Germline loops: CDR1 PRHDT, CDR2 FYEKMQ (reference sequence). Trimming pared 0 bases from V and 0 bases from J, leaving 3 bases between. The CDR3 protein is CASSLGISYEQYF. The CDR3 DNA follows: TGTGCCAGCAGCTTAGGGATCTCCTACGAGCAGTACTTC.

This clone has ten or more counts. The chain uses TRBV20-1 and TRBJ2-1; 9 positions agree with TRBD2. Germline CDR1 reads DFQATT; CDR2 reads SNEGSKA (reference sequence). V was pared by 1 base and J by 8 bases, with 21 bases of the junction left unmatched. CDR3 length: 19 residues. This chain's CDR3 is CSARGSAQPGLALVYEQFF. CDR3 sequence (DNA): TGCAGTGCTAGAGGGTCCGCACAACCGGGACTAGCCCTGGTCTATGAGCAGTTCTTC.

This clone was seen repeatedly, ten times or more. This chain uses TRBV7-2 with TRBJ1-4; 7 nucleotides agree with TRBD1. The germline CDR1 and CDR2 sequences are SGHTA and FQGNSA. V shed 6 bases, J shed 6 bases, and the junction held 13 bases outside the gene matches. This CDR3 comprises 16 residues. CDR3 sequence: CASSPLGRGGDEKLFF. The CDR3 DNA reads as TGTGCCAGCAGTCCCCTCGGGCGAGGGGGCGATGAAAAACTGTTTTTT.

As to this clone: The same CDR3 is also encoded by other DNA sequences in this sample. The V and J genes are TRBV5-1 and TRBJ1-2; weak D call: TRBD1 (5 bases). Germline loops: CDR1 SGHRS, CDR2 YFSETQ. V lost 4 bases, J lost 8 bases, and 12 bases lay in between. This CDR3 spans 12 amino acids. The CDR3 reads CASSGAGYGYTF. CDR3 nucleotides: TGCGCCAGCAGCGGGGCAGGCTACGGCTACACCTTC.

This clone was detected many times. The V call is TRBV6-2 or TRBV6-3, the J call TRBJ2-1; D is undetermined. The CDR3 is 13 residues long. V lost 5 bases to trimming and J lost 3 bases, with 8 bases between them. Germline loops: CDR1 MNHEY, CDR2 SVGEGT. CDR3 amino acids: CASSAIIYNEQFF. The DNA for the CDR3 is TGTGCCAGCAGTGCAATCATCTACAATGAGCAGTTCTTC.

Many counts were recorded for this clone. The V gene is TRBV6-5, the J gene TRBJ1-2; D possibly corresponds to TRBD1 (5 bases). Trimming cost V 2 bases and J 4 bases, with 14 bases left between them. Germline V gene data show CDR1 as MNHEY and CDR2 as SVGAGI. This CDR3 is built from 15 residues. The DNA of the CDR3 is TGTGCCAGCAGTTACAGGGGTCCCGTTAGCTATGGCTACACCTTC. Translated, it gives CASSYRGPVSYGYTF.

Many counts were recorded for this clone. This sequence joins TRBV19 and TRBJ2-3, with D perhaps matching TRBD2 (6 bases). This CDR3 is built from 14 residues. CDR1 LNHDA and CDR2 SQIVND come from the germline V gene (reference sequence). V dropped 5 bases and J dropped 0 bases, with 9 bases sitting between them. The DNA of the CDR3 is TGTGCCAGTAGTGTGAGCGGGAGCACAGATACGCAGTATTTT. Translating gives CASSVSGSTDTQYF.

The sample holds many counts of this clone. The V call is TRBV20-1, the J call TRBJ2-7; D is ambiguous. Germline V gene lookup returns CDR1 DFQATT and CDR2 SNEGSKA (reference sequence). Trimming stripped 3 bases from V and 4 bases from J, with 13 bases between. This CDR3 is 13 amino acids long. CDR3 DNA: TGCAGTGCTAGGGTCCAGAAGACTTACGAGCAGTACTTC. It yields the protein CSARVQKTYEQYF.